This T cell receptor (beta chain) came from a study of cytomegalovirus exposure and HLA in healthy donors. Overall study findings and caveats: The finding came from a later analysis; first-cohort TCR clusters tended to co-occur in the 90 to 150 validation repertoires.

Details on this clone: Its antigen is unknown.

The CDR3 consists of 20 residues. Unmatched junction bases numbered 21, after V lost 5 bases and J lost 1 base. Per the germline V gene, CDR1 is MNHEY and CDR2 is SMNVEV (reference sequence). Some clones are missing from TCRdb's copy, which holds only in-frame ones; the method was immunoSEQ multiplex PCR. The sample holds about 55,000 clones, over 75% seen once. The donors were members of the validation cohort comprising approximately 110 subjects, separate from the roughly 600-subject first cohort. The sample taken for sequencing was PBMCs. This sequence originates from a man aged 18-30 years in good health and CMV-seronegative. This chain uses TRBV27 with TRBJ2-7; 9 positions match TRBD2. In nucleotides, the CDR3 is TGTGCCAGCAGTCCGCTCCGGGGCGGGAGGGCAGAAAAAGGGTCCTACGAGCAGTACTTC. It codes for CASSPLRGGRAEKGSYEQYF.